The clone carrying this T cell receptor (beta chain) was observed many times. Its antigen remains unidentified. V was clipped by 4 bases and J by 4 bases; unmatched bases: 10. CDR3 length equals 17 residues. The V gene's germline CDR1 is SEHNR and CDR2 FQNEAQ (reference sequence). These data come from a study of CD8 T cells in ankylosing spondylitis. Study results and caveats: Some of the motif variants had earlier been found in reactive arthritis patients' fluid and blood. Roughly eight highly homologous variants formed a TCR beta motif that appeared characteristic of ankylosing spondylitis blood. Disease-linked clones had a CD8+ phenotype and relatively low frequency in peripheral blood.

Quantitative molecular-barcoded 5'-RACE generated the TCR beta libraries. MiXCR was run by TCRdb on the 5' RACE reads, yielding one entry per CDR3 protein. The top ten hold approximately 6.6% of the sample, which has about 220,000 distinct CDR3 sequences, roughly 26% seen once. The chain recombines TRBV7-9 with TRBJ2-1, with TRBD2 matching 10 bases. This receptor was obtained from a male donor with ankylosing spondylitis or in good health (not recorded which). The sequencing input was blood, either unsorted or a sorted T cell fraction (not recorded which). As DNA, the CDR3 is TGTGCCAGCAGCTACCCGGGACTAGCGACTCTATACAATGAGCAGTTCTTC. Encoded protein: CASSYPGLATLYNEQFF.